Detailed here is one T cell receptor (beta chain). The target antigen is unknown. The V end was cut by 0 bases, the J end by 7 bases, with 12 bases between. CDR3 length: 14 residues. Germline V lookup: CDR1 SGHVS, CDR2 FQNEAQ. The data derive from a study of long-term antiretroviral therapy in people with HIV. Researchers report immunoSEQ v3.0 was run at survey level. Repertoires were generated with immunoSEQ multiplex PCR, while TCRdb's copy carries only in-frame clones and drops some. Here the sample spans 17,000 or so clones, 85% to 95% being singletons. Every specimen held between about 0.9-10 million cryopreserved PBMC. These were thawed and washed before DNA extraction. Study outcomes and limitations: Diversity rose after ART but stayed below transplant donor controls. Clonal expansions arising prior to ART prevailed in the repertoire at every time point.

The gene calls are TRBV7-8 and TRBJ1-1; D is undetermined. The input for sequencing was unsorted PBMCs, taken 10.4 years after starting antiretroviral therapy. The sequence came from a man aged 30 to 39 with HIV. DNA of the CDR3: TGTGCCAGCAGCTTAGCGGGTCGCAGCTTTGAAGCTTTCTTT. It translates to CASSLAGRSFEAFF.